This T cell receptor beta chain was captured in a study of T-cell memory formation after mild COVID-19. Study at large: TCR clustering was largely donor specific.

General observations from the study: The study found balanced CD4/CD8 in clones contracting day 15 to 85 and a CD4+ lean in later expanders. Pre-infection memory contained some responding clones, which suggested that cross-reactive memory had joined. Second-wave clones peaking on day 37 lacked confirmed SARS-CoV-2 specificity.

Via MiXCR, TCRdb re-called the 5' RACE reads, giving one row per CDR3 protein. The table lists around 300,000 distinct CDR3 sequences, approximately 15% of them singletons, with around 23% in the top ten. Germline V gene lookup returns CDR1 SEHNR and CDR2 FQNEAQ (reference sequence). Between the trimmed V and J ends, which lost 8 bases and 6 bases, there was a span of 17 bases. This CDR3 comprises 13 residues. About this clonotype: Its antigen remains unidentified.

The sequencing input was PBMCs or a T cell subset sorted from them (not recorded which). The sequence was obtained from a man younger than 30 who had mild COVID-19 (a few samples of this study predate the infection). Cell type and time point are not known. The J gene is TRBJ2-7, the V gene TRBV7-9, with TRBD1 as a possible D gene (6 bases). CDR3 nucleotides: TGTGCCAGCGTAGTTGCAGGGGCCATCGAGCAGTACTTC. Translation: CASVVAGAIEQYF.